This T cell receptor beta chain appears in the sequencing data of a study of blood T cells in healthy people across ages. Each sample gave at least 6.5 million isolated PBMCs. The CDR3 length is 14 residues. The germline V gene has CDR1 SGHVS and CDR2 FQNEAQ. A second PCR of 7 to 11 cycles used a sample-barcoded 5' primer and a J-beta primer mix. TCRdb re-called the 5' RACE reads with MiXCR, one entry per CDR3 protein. The repertoire has 710,000 or so distinct CDR3 sequences, about a third of them found once; the top ten carry 15%. This clonotype was counted a few times. Its antigen is unknown. One end of the junction varies from germline; a read error may be responsible. Study findings and constraints: It was not possible, with unsorted PBMCs, to conclusively compare naive and antigen-experienced cells. While age rose, TCR beta diversity per million T cells dropped in a roughly linear way.

This chain uses TRBV7-8 with TRBJ2-7, with D possibly being TRBD1 (6 bases). The receptor was isolated from an elderly woman in good health. What was sequenced was blood. The CDR3 reads CACSSYRERYEQYF. The CDR3 nucleotides are TGCGCCTGCAGCTCGTACAGGGAGCGCTACGAGCAGTACTTC.